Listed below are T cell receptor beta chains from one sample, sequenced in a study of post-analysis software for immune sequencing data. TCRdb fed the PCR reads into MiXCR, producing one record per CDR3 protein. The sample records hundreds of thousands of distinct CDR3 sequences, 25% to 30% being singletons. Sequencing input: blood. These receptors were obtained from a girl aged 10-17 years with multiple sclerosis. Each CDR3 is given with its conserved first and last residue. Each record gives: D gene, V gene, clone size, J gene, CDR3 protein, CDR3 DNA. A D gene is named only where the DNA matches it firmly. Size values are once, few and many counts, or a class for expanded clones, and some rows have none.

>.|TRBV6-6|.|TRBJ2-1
CASSYSGAGVNEQFF
TGTGCCAGCAGTTACTCTGGGGCAGGGGTCAATGAGCAGTTCTTC
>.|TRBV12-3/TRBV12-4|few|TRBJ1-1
CASRTDANTEAFF
TGTGCCAGCAGGACGGACGCGAACACTGAAGCTTTCTTT
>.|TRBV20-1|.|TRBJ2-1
CSWAAHNEQFF
TGCAGCTGGGCGGCCCACAATGAGCAGTTCTTC
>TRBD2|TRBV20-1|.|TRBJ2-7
CSAVTSDKTYEQYF
TGCAGTGCTGTGACTAGCGACAAGACCTACGAGCAGTACTTC
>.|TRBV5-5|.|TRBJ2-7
CASSLKGDEQYF
TGTGCCAGCAGCTTAAAAGGGGACGAGCAGTACTTC
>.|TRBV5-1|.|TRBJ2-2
CASSSQGSNTGELFF
TGCGCCAGCAGCTCACAGGGTTCGAACACCGGGGAGCTGTTTTTT
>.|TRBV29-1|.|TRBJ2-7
CSGLGGSYEQYF
TGCAGCGGACTGGGTGGCTCCTACGAGCAGTACTTC
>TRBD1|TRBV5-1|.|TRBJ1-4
CASSLGQGARTNEKLFF
TGCGCCAGCAGCTTGGGACAGGGGGCGAGAACTAATGAAAAACTGTTTTTT
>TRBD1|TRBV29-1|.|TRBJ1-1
CSVSGQGAAEAFF
TGCAGCGTATCCGGACAGGGGGCCGCTGAAGCTTTCTTT
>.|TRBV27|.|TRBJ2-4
CASRPRPLRVSQNIQYF
TGTGCCAGCCGCCCGCGACCCCTTAGAGTTAGCCAAAACATTCAGTACTTC